This T cell receptor beta chain emerged from a study of shared clonotypes between healthy human individuals. The CDR3 spans 15 residues. The germline gives CDR1 LNHDA, CDR2 SQIVND (reference sequence). V trimming: 6 bases; J trimming: 5 bases; junction bases outside the gene matches: 11. Clones were sequenced by immunoSEQ multiplex PCR, and TCRdb holds only the in-frame ones, with some missing. The repertoire consists of about 1.1 million clones, with approximately 80% occurring once and the leading ten covering 0.89%. Material: memory CD4+ T cells from PBMCs. Subset specified: CD45RA-negative fraction. The receptor's source is a man aged 18-30 years in good health. Some clones in this sample may be carry-over from other donors' samples. This chain uses TRBV19 with TRBJ2-7; TRBD1 matches 9 bases. The CDR3: CASRGLGTGSDEQYF. The CDR3, as DNA: TGTGCCAGTAGGGGTCTCGGGACAGGGAGCGACGAGCAGTACTTC.